This T cell receptor (beta chain) was recorded in a study of cytomegalovirus exposure and HLA in healthy donors. Study-level points and caveats: The authors confirmed in vitro that a few CMV-associated chains were specific for CMV antigens. Information on immune exposure was restricted to one variable (CMV serostatus). Later examination showed HLA-associated TCR beta chains had greater clonal expansion than equally common others. In all likelihood, a cluster of highly shared sequence variants was a sequencing artifact.

In the case of this clone: Its target is not known.

Germline lookup yields CDR1 SGHNT and CDR2 YYREEE (reference sequence). V lost 4 bases to trimming and J lost 3 bases, with 14 bases between them. CDR3 length: 15 amino acids. The PCR had 60 Vbeta and 13 Jbeta primers. Clones were read by immunoSEQ multiplex PCR, and TCRdb kept only the in-frame ones, dropping some. The sample contains around 120,000 clones, about 70% of which appear only once. This TCR came from a woman aged 60-70 years in good health and CMV-seropositive. The chain couples TRBV5-4 to TRBJ1-3, with D uncertain. The material sequenced was PBMCs. This chain's CDR3 is CASSPGRQDGNTIYF. In DNA form, the CDR3 reads TGTGCCAGCAGCCCCGGAAGACAAGATGGAAACACCATATATTTT.